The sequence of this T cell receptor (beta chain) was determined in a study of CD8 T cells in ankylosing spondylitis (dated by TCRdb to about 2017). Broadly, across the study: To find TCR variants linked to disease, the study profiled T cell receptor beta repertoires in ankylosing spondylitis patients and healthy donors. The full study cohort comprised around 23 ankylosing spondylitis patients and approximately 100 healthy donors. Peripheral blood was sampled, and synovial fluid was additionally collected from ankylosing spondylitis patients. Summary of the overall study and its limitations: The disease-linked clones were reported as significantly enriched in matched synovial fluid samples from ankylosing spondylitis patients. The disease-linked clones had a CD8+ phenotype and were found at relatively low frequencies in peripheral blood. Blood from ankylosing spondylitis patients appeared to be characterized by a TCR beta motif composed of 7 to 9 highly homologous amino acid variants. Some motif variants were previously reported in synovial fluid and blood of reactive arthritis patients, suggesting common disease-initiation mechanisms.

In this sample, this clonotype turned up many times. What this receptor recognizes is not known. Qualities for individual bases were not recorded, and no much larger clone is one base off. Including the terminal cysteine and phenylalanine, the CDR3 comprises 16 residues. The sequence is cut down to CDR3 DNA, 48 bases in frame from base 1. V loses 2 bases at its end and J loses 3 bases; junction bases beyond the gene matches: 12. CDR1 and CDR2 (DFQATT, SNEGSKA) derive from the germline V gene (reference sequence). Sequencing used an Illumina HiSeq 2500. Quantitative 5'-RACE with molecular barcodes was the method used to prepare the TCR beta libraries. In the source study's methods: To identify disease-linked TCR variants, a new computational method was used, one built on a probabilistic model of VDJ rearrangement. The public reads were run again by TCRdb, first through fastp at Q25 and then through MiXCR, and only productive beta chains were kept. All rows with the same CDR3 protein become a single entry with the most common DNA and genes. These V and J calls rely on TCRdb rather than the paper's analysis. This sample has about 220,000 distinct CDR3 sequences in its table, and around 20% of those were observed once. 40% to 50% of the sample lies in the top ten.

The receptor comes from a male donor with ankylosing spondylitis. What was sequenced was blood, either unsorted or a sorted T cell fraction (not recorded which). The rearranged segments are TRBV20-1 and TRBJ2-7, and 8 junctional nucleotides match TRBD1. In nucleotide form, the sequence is TGCAGTGCTAGAACTGGGGAACAGGGGGAAAGCTACGAGCAGTACTTC. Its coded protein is CSARTGEQGESYEQYF.